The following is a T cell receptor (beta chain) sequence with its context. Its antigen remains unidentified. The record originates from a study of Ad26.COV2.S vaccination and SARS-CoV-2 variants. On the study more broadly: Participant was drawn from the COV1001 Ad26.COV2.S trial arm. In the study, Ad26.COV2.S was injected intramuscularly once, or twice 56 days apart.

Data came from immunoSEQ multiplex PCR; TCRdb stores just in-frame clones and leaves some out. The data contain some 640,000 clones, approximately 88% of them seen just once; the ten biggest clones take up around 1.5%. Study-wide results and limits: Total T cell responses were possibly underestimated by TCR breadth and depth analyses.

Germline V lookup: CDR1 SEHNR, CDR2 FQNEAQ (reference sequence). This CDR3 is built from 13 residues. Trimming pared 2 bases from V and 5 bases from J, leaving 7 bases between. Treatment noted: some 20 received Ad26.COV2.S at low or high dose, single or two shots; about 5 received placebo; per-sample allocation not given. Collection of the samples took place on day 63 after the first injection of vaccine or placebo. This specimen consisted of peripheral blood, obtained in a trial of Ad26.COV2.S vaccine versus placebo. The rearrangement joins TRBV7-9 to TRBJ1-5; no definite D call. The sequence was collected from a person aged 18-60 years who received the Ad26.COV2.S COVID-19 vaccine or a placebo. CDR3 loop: CASSLTQYQPQHF. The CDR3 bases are TGTGCCAGCAGCTTAACACAGTATCAGCCCCAGCATTTT. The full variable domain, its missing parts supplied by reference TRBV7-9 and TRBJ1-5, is DTGVSQNPRHKITKRGQNVTFRCDPISEHNRLYWYRQTLGQGPEFLTYFQNEAQLEKSRLLSDRFSAERPKGSFSTLEIQRTEQGDSAMYLCASSLTQYQPQHFGDGTRLSIL.